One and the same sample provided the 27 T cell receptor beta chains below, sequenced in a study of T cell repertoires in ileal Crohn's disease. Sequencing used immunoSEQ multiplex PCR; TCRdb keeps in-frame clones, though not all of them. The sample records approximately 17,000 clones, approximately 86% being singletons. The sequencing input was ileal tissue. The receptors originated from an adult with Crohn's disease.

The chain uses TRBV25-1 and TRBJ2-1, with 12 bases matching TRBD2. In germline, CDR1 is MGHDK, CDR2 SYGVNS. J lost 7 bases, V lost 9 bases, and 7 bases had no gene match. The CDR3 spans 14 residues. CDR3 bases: TGTGCCAGTTCACTAGCGGGAGGAAGGAATGAGCAGTTCTTC. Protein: CASSLAGGRNEQFF.

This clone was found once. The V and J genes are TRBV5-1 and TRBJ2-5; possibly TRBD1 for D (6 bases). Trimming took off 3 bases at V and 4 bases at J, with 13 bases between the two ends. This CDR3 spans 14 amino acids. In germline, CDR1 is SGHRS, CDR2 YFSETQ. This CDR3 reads CASSSLQGGETQYF. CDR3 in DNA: TGCGCCAGCAGCTCACTACAGGGTGGAGAGACCCAGTACTTC.

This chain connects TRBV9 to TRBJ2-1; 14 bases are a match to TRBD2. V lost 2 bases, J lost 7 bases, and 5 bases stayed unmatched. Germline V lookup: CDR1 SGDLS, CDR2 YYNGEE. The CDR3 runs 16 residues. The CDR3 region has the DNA TGTGCCAGCAGCGTCTCGGGGACTAGCGGGAGAAATGAGCAGTTCTTC. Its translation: CASSVSGTSGRNEQFF.

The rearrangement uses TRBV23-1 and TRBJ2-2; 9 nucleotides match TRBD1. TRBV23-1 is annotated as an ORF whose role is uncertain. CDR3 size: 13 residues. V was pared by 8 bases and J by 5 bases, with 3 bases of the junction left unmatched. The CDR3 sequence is CASYRGLTGELFF. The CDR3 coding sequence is TGCGCCAGCTACAGGGGGCTGACCGGGGAGCTGTTTTTT.

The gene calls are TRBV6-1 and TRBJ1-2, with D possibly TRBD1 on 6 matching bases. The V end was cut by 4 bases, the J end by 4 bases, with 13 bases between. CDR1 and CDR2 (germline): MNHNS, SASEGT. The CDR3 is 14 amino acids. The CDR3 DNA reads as TGTGCCAGCAGTGTAAGACAGGCTCTCTATGGCTACACCTTC. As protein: CASSVRQALYGYTF.

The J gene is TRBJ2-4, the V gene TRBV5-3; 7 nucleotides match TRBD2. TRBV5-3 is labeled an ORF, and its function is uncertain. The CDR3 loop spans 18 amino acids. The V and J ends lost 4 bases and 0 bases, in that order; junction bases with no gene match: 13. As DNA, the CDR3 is TGTGCCAGAAGCCACGACCTAGCGGCGTTTCTAGCCAAAAACATTCAGTACTTC. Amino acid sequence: CARSHDLAAFLAKNIQYF.

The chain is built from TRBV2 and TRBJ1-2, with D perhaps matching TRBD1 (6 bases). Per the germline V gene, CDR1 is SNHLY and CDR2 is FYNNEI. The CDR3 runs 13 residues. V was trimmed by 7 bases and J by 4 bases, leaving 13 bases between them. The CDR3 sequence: CASKSDRSYGYTF. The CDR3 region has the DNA TGTGCCAGCAAGTCAGACAGGAGCTATGGCTACACCTTC.

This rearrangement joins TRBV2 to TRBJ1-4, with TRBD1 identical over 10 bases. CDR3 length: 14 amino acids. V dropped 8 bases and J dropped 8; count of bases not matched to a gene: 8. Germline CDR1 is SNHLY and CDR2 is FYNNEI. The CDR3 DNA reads TGTGCCAGCGATCCGGGACAGGGGACCGAAAAACTGTTTTTT. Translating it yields CASDPGQGTEKLFF.

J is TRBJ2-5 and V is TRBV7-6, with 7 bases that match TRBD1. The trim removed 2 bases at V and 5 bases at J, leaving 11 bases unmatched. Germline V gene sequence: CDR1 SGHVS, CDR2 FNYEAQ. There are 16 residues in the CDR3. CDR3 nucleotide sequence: TGTGCCAGCAGCTTACCACAGACAGGGCCTAGGGAGACCCAGTACTTC. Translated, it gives CASSLPQTGPRETQYF.

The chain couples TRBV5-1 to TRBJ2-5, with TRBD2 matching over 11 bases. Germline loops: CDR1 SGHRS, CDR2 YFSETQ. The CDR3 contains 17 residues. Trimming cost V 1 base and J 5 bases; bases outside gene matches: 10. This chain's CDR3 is CASSLLTSGTSGETQYF. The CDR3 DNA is TGCGCCAGCAGCTTGTTGACTAGCGGGACATCCGGGGAGACCCAGTACTTC.

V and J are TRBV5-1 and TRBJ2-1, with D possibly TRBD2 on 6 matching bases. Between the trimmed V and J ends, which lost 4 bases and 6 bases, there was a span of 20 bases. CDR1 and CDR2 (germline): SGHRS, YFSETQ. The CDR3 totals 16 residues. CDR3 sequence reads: CASSQIPTDGGNEQFF. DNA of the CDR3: TGCGCCAGCAGCCAAATACCGACAGACGGGGGCAATGAGCAGTTCTTC.

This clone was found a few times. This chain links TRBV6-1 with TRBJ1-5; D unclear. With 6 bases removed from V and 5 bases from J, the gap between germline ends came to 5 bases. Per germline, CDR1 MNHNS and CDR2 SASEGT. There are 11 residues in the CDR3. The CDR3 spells CASRLYQPQHF. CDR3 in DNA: TGTGCCAGCAGACTTTATCAGCCCCAGCATTTT.

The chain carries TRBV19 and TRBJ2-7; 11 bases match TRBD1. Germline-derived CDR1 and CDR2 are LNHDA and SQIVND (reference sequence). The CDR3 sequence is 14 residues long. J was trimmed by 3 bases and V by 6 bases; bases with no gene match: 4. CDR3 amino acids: CASSAGTGGYEQYF. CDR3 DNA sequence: TGTGCCAGTAGCGCCGGGACAGGGGGCTACGAGCAGTACTTC.

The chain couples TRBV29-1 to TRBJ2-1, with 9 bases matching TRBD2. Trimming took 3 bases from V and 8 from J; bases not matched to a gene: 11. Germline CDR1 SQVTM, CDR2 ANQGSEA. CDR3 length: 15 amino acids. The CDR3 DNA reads TGCAGCGTTGAGGGGTGGGTAGCGGGAGTGTATGAGCAGTTCTTC. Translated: CSVEGWVAGVYEQFF.

As DNA, the CDR3 is TGTGCCAGCTCCGGGGACAGAAACTACGAGCAGTACTTC. Protein: CASSGDRNYEQYF. The chain is built from TRBV18 and TRBJ2-7, with 7 nucleotides matching TRBD1. Trimming removed 6 bases from V and 3 bases from J; junction bases left unmatched: 5. Germline V gene lookup returns CDR1 KGHSH and CDR2 LQKENI. The CDR3 runs 13 residues.

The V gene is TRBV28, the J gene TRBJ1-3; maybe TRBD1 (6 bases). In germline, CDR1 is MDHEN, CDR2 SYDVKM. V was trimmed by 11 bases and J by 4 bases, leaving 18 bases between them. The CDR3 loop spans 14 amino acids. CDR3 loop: CASTIGTLGNTIYF. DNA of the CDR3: TGTGCCTCTACAATCGGGACATTAGGAAACACCATATATTTT.

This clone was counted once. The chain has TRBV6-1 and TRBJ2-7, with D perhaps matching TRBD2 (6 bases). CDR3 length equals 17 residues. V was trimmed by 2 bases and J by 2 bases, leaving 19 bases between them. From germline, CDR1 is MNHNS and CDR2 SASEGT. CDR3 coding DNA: TGTGCCAGCAGTGAAAAGCTTCTGGCGGGACTTCCCTACGAGCAGTACTTC. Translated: CASSEKLLAGLPYEQYF.

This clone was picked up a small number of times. The CDR3 spells CSAKRGEQFF. The CDR3 DNA reads TGCAGTGCCAAGCGAGGTGAGCAGTTCTTC. The genes are TRBV20-1 and TRBJ2-1; no definite D call. V was clipped by 6 bases and J by 9 bases, with 9 bases between them. Germline CDR1 DFQATT, CDR2 SNEGSKA (reference sequence). The CDR3 sequence is 10 residues long.

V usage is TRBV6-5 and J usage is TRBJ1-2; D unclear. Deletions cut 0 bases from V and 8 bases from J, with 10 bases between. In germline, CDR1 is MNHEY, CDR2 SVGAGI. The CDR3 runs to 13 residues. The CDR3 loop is CASSYSSEGGYTF. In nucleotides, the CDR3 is TGTGCCAGCAGTTACTCATCCGAGGGCGGCTACACCTTC.

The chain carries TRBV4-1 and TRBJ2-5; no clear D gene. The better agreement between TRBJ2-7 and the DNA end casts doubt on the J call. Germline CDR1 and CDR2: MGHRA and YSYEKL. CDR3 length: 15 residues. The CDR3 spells CASSQGGGPAYEQYF. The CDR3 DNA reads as TGCGCCAGCAGCCAAGGCGGCGGCCCCGCCTACGAGCAGTACTTC.

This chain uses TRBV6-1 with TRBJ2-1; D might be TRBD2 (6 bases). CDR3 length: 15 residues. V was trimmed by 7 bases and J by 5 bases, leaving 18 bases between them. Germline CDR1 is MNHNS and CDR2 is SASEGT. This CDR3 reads CASTEEKGGDNEQFF. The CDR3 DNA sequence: TGTGCCAGCACCGAGGAGAAGGGCGGGGACAATGAGCAGTTCTTC.

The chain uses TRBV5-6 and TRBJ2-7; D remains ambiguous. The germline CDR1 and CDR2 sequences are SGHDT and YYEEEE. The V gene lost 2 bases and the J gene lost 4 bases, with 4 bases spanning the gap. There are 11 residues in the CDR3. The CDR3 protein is CASSFTYEQYF. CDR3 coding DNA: TGTGCCAGCAGCTTTACATACGAGCAGTACTTC.

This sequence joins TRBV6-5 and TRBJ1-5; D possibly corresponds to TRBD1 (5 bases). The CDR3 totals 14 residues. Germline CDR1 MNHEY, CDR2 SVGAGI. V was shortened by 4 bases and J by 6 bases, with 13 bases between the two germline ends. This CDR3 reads CASSSSAGRQPQHF. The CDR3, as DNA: TGTGCCAGCAGTTCCTCCGCGGGGCGTCAGCCCCAGCATTTT.

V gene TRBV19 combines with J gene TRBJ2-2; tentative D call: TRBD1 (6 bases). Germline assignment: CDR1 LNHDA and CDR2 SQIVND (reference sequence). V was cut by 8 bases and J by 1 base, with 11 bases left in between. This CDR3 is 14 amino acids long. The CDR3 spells CASRYRVNTGELFF. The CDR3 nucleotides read TGTGCCAGTCGGTACAGGGTGAACACCGGGGAGCTGTTTTTT.

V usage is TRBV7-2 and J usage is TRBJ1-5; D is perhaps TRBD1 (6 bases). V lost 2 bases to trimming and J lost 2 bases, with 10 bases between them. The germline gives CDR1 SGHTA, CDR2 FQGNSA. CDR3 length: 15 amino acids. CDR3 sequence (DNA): TGTGCCAGCAGCTTACAGGGGACGGGCAATCAGCCCCAGCATTTT. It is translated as CASSLQGTGNQPQHF.

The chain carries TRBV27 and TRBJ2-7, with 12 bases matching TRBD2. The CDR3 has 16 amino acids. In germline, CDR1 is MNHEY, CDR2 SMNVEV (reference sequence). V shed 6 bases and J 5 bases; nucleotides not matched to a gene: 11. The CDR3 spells CASSLQTSGSFHEQYF. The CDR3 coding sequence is TGTGCCAGCAGCTTGCAGACTAGCGGGAGTTTCCACGAGCAGTACTTC.

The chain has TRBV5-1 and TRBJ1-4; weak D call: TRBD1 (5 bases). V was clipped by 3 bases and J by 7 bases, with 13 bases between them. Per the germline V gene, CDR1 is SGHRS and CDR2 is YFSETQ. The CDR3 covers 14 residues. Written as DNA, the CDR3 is TGCGCCAGCAGCTGGGGGACGGGGGTTGAAAAACTGTTTTTT. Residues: CASSWGTGVEKLFF.